A selection of T cell receptor beta chains follows, all from one sample in a study of CD8+CD57+ T cells in acquired aplastic anemia. MiXCR, run by TCRdb on the reads, gives a single entry per CDR3 protein. The profile shows about 180,000 distinct CDR3 sequences, 40% to 55% of them singletons. Material: sorted CD4+, CD8+, or CD8+CD57+ T cells (not recorded which) from PBMCs. Receptors originate from a human donor with aplastic anemia. The CDR3 runs from the conserved cysteine through the conserved F or W. The D gene is left open where the match is weak. Rows give clone size only sometimes, using once, few, many, or a class for an expanded clone.

CSASGSGGRQTQYF | TGCAGTGCTAGCGGGTCGGGGGGGCGTCAGACCCAGTACTTC | TRBD2 | TRBJ2-5 | 14 | . | TRBV20-1
CASSYSRVSGELFF | TGTGCCAGCAGTTACTCCAGGGTTAGCGGGGAGCTGTTTTTT | . | TRBJ2-2 | 14 | . | TRBV6-5
CASSPTGPEETQYF | TGCGCCAGCTCCCCGACAGGACCCGAAGAGACCCAGTACTTC | . | TRBJ2-5 | 14 | many | TRBV5-1
CASSLVFRETQYF | TGTGCCAGCAGCTTAGTGTTCCGAGAGACCCAGTACTTC | . | TRBJ2-5 | 13 | few | TRBV2
CASSGLSHTQPQHF | TGTGCCAGCAGTGGATTGAGCCATACCCAGCCCCAGCATTTT | . | TRBJ1-5 | 14 | . | TRBV6-1
CASSSDRGELLF | TGTGCCAGCAGCTCTGACAGGGGGGAGCTGCTTTTT | TRBD1 | TRBJ2-2 | 12 | . | TRBV7-8
CASSLGAQDYGYTF | TGTGCCAGCAGCTTGGGGGCACAAGACTATGGCTACACCTTC | . | TRBJ1-2 | 14 | many | TRBV5-6
CASSARDYNEQFF | TGTGCCAGCAGCGCACGTGATTACAATGAGCAGTTCTTC | . | TRBJ2-1 | 13 | . | TRBV7-6
CAISVGTSGSYEQYF | TGTGCCATCAGTGTAGGGACTAGCGGATCCTACGAGCAGTACTTC | TRBD2 | TRBJ2-7 | 15 | . | TRBV10-3
CASSRHGAHGALYEQYF | TGTGCCAGCAGCCGACATGGCGCCCACGGGGCCCTCTACGAGCAGTACTTC | . | TRBJ2-7 | 17 | many | TRBV7-6
CSARGGAGTDTQYF | TGCAGTGCTAGAGGAGGGGCGGGCACAGATACGCAGTATTTT | . | TRBJ2-3 | 14 | . | TRBV20-1
CAISGTTLYEQYF | TGTGCCATCAGTGGGACTACCCTCTACGAGCAGTACTTC | . | TRBJ2-7 | 13 | medium-sized | TRBV10-3
CATSDHRLTDNEQFF | TGTGCCACCAGTGACCACCGACTTACTGACAATGAGCAGTTCTTC | . | TRBJ2-1 | 15 | . | TRBV24-1
CASSLVGSFTYEQYF | TGTGCCAGCAGCTTAGTTGGCAGTTTTACTTACGAGCAGTACTTC | . | TRBJ2-7 | 15 | . | TRBV7-9
CSVTGGVADTQYF | TGCAGCGTTACAGGGGGTGTAGCAGATACGCAGTATTTT | TRBD1 | TRBJ2-3 | 13 | . | TRBV29-1
CASSTRDQVYGYTF | TGTGCCAGTAGTACCCGAGATCAGGTTTATGGCTACACCTTC | . | TRBJ1-2 | 14 | . | TRBV19
CATSTVDRAQETQYF | TGTGCCACCAGCACCGTGGACAGGGCGCAAGAGACCCAGTACTTC | TRBD1 | TRBJ2-5 | 15 | . | TRBV15